What follows are 24 T cell receptor beta chains derived from one specimen sequenced in a study of technical replicates of blood from a few donors. The repertoire was sequenced with immunoSEQ multiplex PCR; TCRdb's copy has only in-frame clones and lacks some. The data hold over 85,000 clones, with about 95% observed a single time. The sample comprised T cells isolated from PBMCs. All receptors come from a human donor in good health.

V is TRBV28 and J is TRBJ1-2; TRBD1 agrees at 7 bases. V was clipped by 3 bases and J by 3 bases; unmatched bases: 4. CDR1 and CDR2 from the germline V gene are MDHEN and SYDVKM. The CDR3 loop spans 14 amino acids. CDR3 loop: CASSFSTGDYGYTF. The CDR3 DNA is TGTGCCAGCAGTTTTTCCACAGGGGACTATGGCTACACCTTC.

This chain links TRBV5-1 with TRBJ2-3; TRBD2 agrees at 11 bases. The CDR3 is 16 residues long. CDR1 and CDR2 (germline): SGHRS, YFSETQ. J gave up 5 bases and V 3 bases, and 8 bases lay outside the gene matches. DNA of the CDR3: TGCGCCAGCAGCTCGGGTAGCGGGAGGGCCATAGATACGCAGTATTTT. Protein: CASSSGSGRAIDTQYF.

The chain combines TRBV1 with TRBJ1-1; TRBD1, the table's D call, lacks a check against the DNA. TRBV1 is a pseudogene. The CDR3 loop spans 20 amino acids. This chain's CDR3 is CTSSQLKPGQGRVRRTEAFF. CDR3 DNA: TGCACCAGCAGCCAACTAAAACCGGGACAGGGACGCGTCAGAAGGACTGAAGCTTTCTTT.

J is TRBJ1-4 and V is TRBV7-9, with D possibly TRBD1 on 5 matching bases. CDR1 and CDR2 from the germline V gene are SEHNR and FQNEAQ (reference sequence). Trimming removed 2 bases from V and 3 bases from J, with 13 bases in between. This CDR3 is 16 amino acids long. CDR3 loop: CASSLQGGLANEKLFF. The CDR3 region has the DNA TGTGCCAGCAGCTTACAGGGTGGATTGGCTAATGAAAAACTGTTTTTT. The full variable domain, with the rest looked up from reference TRBV7-9 and TRBJ1-4, is DTGVSQNPRHKITKRGQNVTFRCDPISEHNRLYWYRQTLGQGPEFLTYFQNEAQLEKSRLLSDRFSAERPKGSFSTLEIQRTEQGDSAMYLCASSLQGGLANEKLFFGSGTQLSVL.

This chain connects TRBV5-4 to TRBJ1-2; the match to TRBD1 covers 7 bases. Losses at the gene ends were 1 base for V and 3 bases for J; bases not matched to a gene: 3. The CDR3 extends over 14 amino acids. CDR1 SGHNT and CDR2 YYREEE come from the germline V gene (reference sequence). The CDR3 here is CASSLYDRDYGYTF. In DNA form, the CDR3 reads TGTGCCAGCAGCTTGTATGACAGGGACTATGGCTACACCTTC.

The V and J genes are TRBV15 and TRBJ2-1; possible D gene TRBD2, 6 bases. In germline, CDR1 is LNHNV, CDR2 YYDKDF (reference sequence). The CDR3 is made up of 15 amino acids. V shed 1 base and J shed 4 bases, with 11 bases lying between them. Here the CDR3 DNA reads TGTGCCACCAGCAGAGGTGCGGGACCTTACAATGAGCAGTTCTTC. It yields the protein CATSRGAGPYNEQFF.

This rearrangement joins TRBV6-1 to TRBJ2-1, with 10 bases aligning to TRBD1. The CDR3 sequence is 16 residues long. Germline V CDR1 and CDR2: MNHNS, SASEGT. Trimming cost V 4 bases and J 0 bases; bases outside gene matches: 3. The CDR3 DNA is TGTGCCAGCAGTGGGAGGACAGGGGGCTCCTACAATGAGCAGTTCTTC. Translating gives CASSGRTGGSYNEQFF.

The V gene is TRBV5-1, the J gene TRBJ2-6; the match to TRBD1 covers 8 bases. This CDR3 comprises 18 residues. The V and J ends lost 0 bases and 2 bases, in that order; junction bases with no gene match: 7. Germline-derived CDR1 and CDR2 are SGHRS and YFSETQ. The CDR3 loop reads CASSLARTGRAGANVLTF. The CDR3 nucleotides are TGCGCCAGCAGCTTGGCTAGGACAGGGCGTGCTGGGGCCAACGTCCTGACTTTC.

V usage is TRBV30 and J usage is TRBJ2-5, with D tentatively TRBD2 (5 bases). V shed 1 base and J shed 2 bases, with 5 bases lying between them. Germline V lookup: CDR1 GTSNPN, CDR2 SVGIG (reference sequence). CDR3 length: 12 residues. CDR3 coding DNA: TGTGCCTGGAGTGGGACTCAAGAGACCCAGTACTTC. It is translated as CAWSGTQETQYF.

This clone was detected only once. The V call is TRBV5-4, the J call TRBJ2-1, with TRBD2 identical over 9 bases. The CDR3 loop spans 18 amino acids. V lost 2 bases, J lost 0 bases, and 9 bases stayed unmatched. Per the germline V gene, CDR1 is SGHNT and CDR2 is YYREEE (reference sequence). The CDR3 here is CASSLRAGGQYSYNEQFF. CDR3 DNA sequence: TGTGCCAGCAGCTTAAGAGCGGGAGGCCAATACTCCTACAATGAGCAGTTCTTC.

The V and J genes are TRBV7-3 and TRBJ2-1; no reliable D call. This CDR3 has 13 residues. CDR1 is SGHTA and CDR2 is FQGTGA in the germline V gene. V lost 5 bases to trimming and J lost 5 bases, with 10 bases between them. The CDR3 sequence: CASSLSIHNEQFF. CDR3 coding DNA: TGTGCCAGCAGCCTCTCTATTCACAATGAGCAGTTCTTC.

The V and J genes are TRBV13 and TRBJ2-1; 8 bases align to TRBD2. V lost 9 bases to trimming and J lost 5 bases; unmatched junction nucleotides: 9. Germline V gene lookup returns CDR1 PRHDT and CDR2 FYEKMQ (reference sequence). CDR3 size: 14 residues. As DNA, the CDR3 is TGTGCCAGTCGTCTAGCGGGCCTTAACAATGAGCAGTTCTTC. It is translated as CASRLAGLNNEQFF.

In this sample, this clone turned up once. The V and J genes are TRBV7-2 and TRBJ2-5, with TRBD2 matching 11 bases. The CDR3 runs 17 residues. CDR1 is SGHTA, CDR2 FQGNSA, per germline. The trim removed 4 bases at V and 4 bases at J, leaving 11 bases unmatched. The CDR3 DNA reads as TGTGCCAGCAGCTCCCCTTGGACTAGCGGGCCTGCAGAGACCCAGTACTTC. Translated: CASSSPWTSGPAETQYF.

This chain joins TRBV30 and TRBJ1-2; 9 bases are shared with TRBD1. There are 12 residues in the CDR3. Germline CDR1 and CDR2: GTSNPN and SVGIG (reference sequence). Trimming removed 4 bases from V and 6 bases from J; junction bases left unmatched: 3. CDR3 DNA sequence: TGTGCCTGGAAGGGACAGGGTAATGGCTACACCTTC. This sequence encodes CAWKGQGNGYTF.

V usage is TRBV10-3 and J usage is TRBJ2-7; TRBD2 matches 13 bases. The V and J ends lost 5 bases and 7 bases, in that order; junction bases with no gene match: 8. Per germline, CDR1 ENHRY and CDR2 SYGVKD. The CDR3 length is 15 residues. The CDR3 coding sequence is TGTGCCATCAGTAGTGGACTAGCGGGAGTTGAAGAGCAGTACTTC. Its protein is CAISSGLAGVEEQYF.

The chain couples TRBV15 to TRBJ1-2; D gene ambiguous. Germline values: CDR1 LNHNV, CDR2 YYDKDF (reference sequence). The length of the CDR3 is 13 residues. The ends were cut back, 0 bases at V and 4 bases at J, with 6 bases in the middle. CDR3: CATSRETSYGYTF. For the CDR3, the DNA is TGTGCCACCAGCAGAGAAACATCCTATGGCTACACCTTC.

The chain employs TRBV7-3 and TRBJ1-1; perhaps TRBD1 as D (6 bases). Germline V gene data show CDR1 as SGHTA and CDR2 as FQGTGA. Trimming stripped 1 base from V and 3 bases from J, with 15 bases between. CDR3 length: 16 residues. The chain's CDR3 is CASSLRGGARDTEAFF. Here the CDR3 DNA reads TGTGCCAGCAGCTTAAGGGGGGGGGCCAGAGACACTGAAGCTTTCTTT.

The rearrangement uses TRBV18 and TRBJ2-5, with D possibly being TRBD2 (5 bases). V gave up 2 bases and J gave up 1 base, with 8 bases separating them. The V gene's germline CDR1 is KGHSH and CDR2 LQKENI. The CDR3 totals 14 residues. Written as DNA, the CDR3 is TGTGCCAGCTCACCAGCGGGTTTCCAAGAGACCCAGTACTTC. Its translation: CASSPAGFQETQYF.

The gene calls are TRBV19 and TRBJ2-7; D might be TRBD2 (6 bases). Germline-derived CDR1 and CDR2 are LNHDA and SQIVND (reference sequence). Trimming cost V 1 base and J 2 bases, with 18 bases left between them. The CDR3 is 17 amino acids. Here the CDR3 DNA reads TGTGCCAGTAGTATAGGGACACGGTACGGGGGTCCCTACGAGCAGTACTTC. Encoded protein: CASSIGTRYGGPYEQYF. The full variable domain, its missing parts supplied by reference TRBV19 and TRBJ2-7, is DGGITQSPKYLFRKEGQNVTLSCEQNLNHDAMYWYRQDPGQGLRLIYYSQIVNDFQKGDIAEGYSVSREKKESFPLTVTSAQKNPTAFYLCASSIGTRYGGPYEQYFGPGTRLTVT.

This chain links TRBV5-1 with TRBJ1-5, with D possibly TRBD1 on 6 matching bases. This CDR3 is 14 amino acids long. The ends were cut back, 0 bases at V and 6 bases at J, with 10 bases in the middle. Germline V gene sequence: CDR1 SGHRS, CDR2 YFSETQ. Written as DNA, the CDR3 is TGCGCCAGCAGCTTGGACAGGGCTAGTCAGCCCCAGCATTTT. It is translated as CASSLDRASQPQHF.

The chain carries TRBV4-3 and TRBJ2-1; the match to TRBD2 covers 7 bases. The V and J ends lost 6 bases and 4 bases, in that order; junction bases with no gene match: 12. Germline V CDR1 and CDR2: LGHNA, YSLEER. The CDR3 has 16 amino acids. DNA for the CDR3: TGCGCCAGCAGTTCCACTTTAGCGGGTAAATACAATGAGCAGTTCTTC. This codes for CASSSTLAGKYNEQFF.

The CDR3 coding sequence is TGTGCCAGCAGCTTAGATAGAACCACAGATACGCAGTATTTT. Amino acids: CASSLDRTTDTQYF. This chain links TRBV11-3 with TRBJ2-3; D is ambiguous. In germline, CDR1 is SGHNT, CDR2 YENEEA. The CDR3 loop spans 14 amino acids. V lost 0 bases and J lost 2, with 6 bases in between.

The chain is built from TRBV7-8 and TRBJ2-3, with 12 nucleotides matching TRBD2. CDR3 size: 17 residues. After removal of 4 bases from V and 5 bases from J, the junction contained 10 bases not matched to a gene. Germline assignment: CDR1 SGHVS and CDR2 FQNEAQ. CDR3 in DNA: TGTGCCAGCAGCTCCTTAACTAGCGGGAGGATTGAAGATACGCAGTATTTT. Its protein is CASSSLTSGRIEDTQYF.

The rearrangement links TRBV11-3 to TRBJ1-5; 8 bases line up with TRBD1. Germline CDR1 reads SGHNT; CDR2 reads YENEEA. The CDR3 is 14 amino acids. The junction had 4 bases not matched to a gene; V was cut back by 5 bases and J by 4 bases. In nucleotides, the CDR3 is TGTGCCAGCAGCCGTGGACAGGGTAATCAGCCCCAGCATTTT. Its translation: CASSRGQGNQPQHF.